Here is one T cell receptor (beta chain) with its context. The record originates from a study of T cell clones after liver transplantation. The overall study: Post-transplant blood was tracked for graft-donor-reactive T cell clones identified in a pre-transplant mixed lymphocyte reaction.

The table came from immunoSEQ multiplex PCR; TCRdb's copy has only in-frame clones and leaves some out. The table lists about 71,000 clones, about four fifths of them singletons, with approximately 0.8% in the top ten. From germline, CDR1 is MNHEY and CDR2 SMNVEV (reference sequence). Trimming left V 3 bases short and J 2 bases short, with 15 bases between. CDR3 length: 16 amino acids. This sample comprised CD4+ T cells from blood, obtained 12 months after liver transplant. The chain has TRBV27 and TRBJ2-3, with a tentative D call TRBD2 (5 bases). The clonotype originates from a human patient who received a liver transplant. Some T cells may be provided by the graft donor. The DNA for the CDR3 is TGTGCCAGCAGTTTGCGGGCACCCCGATTCACAGATACGCAGTATTTT. It is translated as CASSLRAPRFTDTQYF.